This TCR beta chain is drawn from a study of tumor T cells in aggressive B-cell lymphoma. The germline V and J ends were trimmed by 7 bases and 5 bases, with 11 bases remaining between them. The CDR3 has 12 residues. From germline, CDR1 is MDHEN and CDR2 SYDVKM. TCRdb's table, derived via immunoSEQ multiplex PCR, lists solely in-frame clones and lacks some. The sample yields hundreds of clones, around 90% seen once. The receptor was derived from an adult with diffuse large B cell lymphoma. Material for sequencing was tumor tissue. J is TRBJ1-2 and V is TRBV28; D may be TRBD1 (6 bases). CDR3 coding DNA: TGTGCCAGCAAAACACAGGGATATGGCTACACCTTC. The encoded protein is CASKTQGYGYTF.